This paragraph reports one T cell receptor (beta chain). This sample was taken from a study of blood T cell repertoires in COVID-19. For the study at large: Samples taken during acute and convalescent COVID-19 were collected in the United States, Italy and Spain. The cDNA or gDNA used as material had been derived from T cells, B-cell-depleted T cells, or PBMCs.

CDR1 GTSNPN and CDR2 SVGIG come from the germline V gene (reference sequence). The V gene lost 5 bases and the J gene lost 4 bases, with 14 bases spanning the gap. The length of the CDR3 is 13 residues. Per the original methods: Amplified reference gene primers provided the basis for estimating nucleated cell counts. TCRdb's table, derived via immunoSEQ multiplex PCR, lists solely in-frame clones and lacks some. The V and J calls and clone size are taken from that table; D and trimming were inferred from the DNA. Of over 100,000 clones listed, about 81% are singletons. This TCR was sampled from a man between 65 and 85 years old with acute or convalescent COVID-19. The rearrangement joins TRBV30 to TRBJ1-1; TRBD1 is a possible D gene (5 bases). The sample comprised peripheral blood. The CDR3 protein is CAWVRVGGTEAFF. CDR3 nucleotide sequence: TGTGCCTGGGTCAGGGTCGGCGGCACTGAAGCTTTCTTT.